This T cell receptor (beta chain) was captured in a study of Ad26.COV2.S vaccination and SARS-CoV-2 variants. Study details: Intramuscular Ad26.COV2.S doses were given once or twice, 56 days apart.

Treatment of the sample: 15 to 20 received Ad26.COV2.S at low or high dose, single or two shots; about 5 received placebo; per-sample allocation not given. Day 63 after the first injection of vaccine or placebo was the sampling time. TCRdb's table, derived via immunoSEQ multiplex PCR, lists solely in-frame clones and lacks some. The data show around 380,000 clones, less than 90% seen once. This clone was seen many times. Its antigen remains unidentified. Whole-study results and caveats: Similar non-spike TCR breadth was observed in recipients of vaccine and of placebo.

This CDR3 contains 17 residues. The V gene's germline CDR1 is LNHDA and CDR2 SQIVND (reference sequence). The V and J ends lost 3 bases and 2 bases, in that order; junction bases with no gene match: 11. The gene calls are TRBV19 and TRBJ2-3; 7 positions agree with TRBD1. This TCR was recovered from a person between 18 and 65 years old who received the Ad26.COV2.S COVID-19 vaccine or a placebo. Sequenced here: peripheral blood, sampled in a trial of Ad26.COV2.S vaccine versus placebo. CDR3 nucleotides: TGTGCCAGTAGTATGAAACGTTGGACAGGTATCACAGATACGCAGTATTTT. Amino acid sequence: CASSMKRWTGITDTQYF.